This entry lists 16 T cell receptor beta chains sequenced from one sample in a study of blood T cell repertoires in COVID-19. Generated by immunoSEQ multiplex PCR, the TCRdb table keeps only in-frame clones and is missing some. Of about 150,000 clones listed, 75% to 90% were seen once; the top ten hold roughly 3%. The sample taken for sequencing was peripheral blood. The receptors here all came from a woman aged 60-70 years with active COVID-19.

This chain links TRBV12-3 or TRBV12-4 with TRBJ2-7; D may be TRBD1 (6 bases). Trimming left V 6 bases short and J 3 bases short, with 12 bases between. The CDR3 is 13 residues long. CDR3 DNA sequence: TGTGCCAGCAGCTACCCACAGGGCTACGAGCAGTACTTC. Translating gives CASSYPQGYEQYF.

The chain uses TRBV9 and TRBJ2-7; the match to TRBD2 covers 10 bases. The CDR3 totals 16 residues. Per germline, CDR1 SGDLS and CDR2 YYNGEE. V gave up 4 bases and J gave up 2 bases; unmatched junction bases: 9. DNA for the CDR3: TGTGCCAGCAGCCCCCCTTGGACTAGCGGAGCCTACGAGCAGTACTTC. It codes for CASSPPWTSGAYEQYF.

This rearrangement joins TRBV5-5 to TRBJ2-7, with a weak D call TRBD1 (6 bases). The germline CDR1 and CDR2 sequences are SGHKS and YYEKEE (reference sequence). V gave up 2 bases and J gave up 6 bases, with 18 bases separating them. This CDR3 is built from 15 residues. This CDR3 reads CASSFLFKGGGEQYF. The DNA for the CDR3 is TGTGCCAGCAGCTTCCTTTTTAAAGGGGGTGGCGAGCAGTACTTC.

The sample holds one count of this clone. The rearrangement links TRBV11-2 to TRBJ2-3, with 7 bases lining up with TRBD2. Germline loops: CDR1 SGHAT, CDR2 FQNNGV. This CDR3 comprises 12 residues. J gave up 9 bases and V 5 bases, and 5 bases lay outside the gene matches. CDR3 amino acids: CASSLSGITQYF. The CDR3, as DNA: TGTGCCAGCAGCCTAAGCGGGATAACGCAGTATTTT.

The genes are TRBV11-3 and TRBJ1-4; no reliable D call. Per the germline V gene, CDR1 is SGHNT and CDR2 is YENEEA. This CDR3 contains 14 residues. V was shortened by 1 base and J by 8 bases, with 11 bases between the two germline ends. The CDR3 DNA reads as TGTGCCAGCAGCTTAGTGGAGGGTGGCGAAAAACTGTTTTTT. Its protein is CASSLVEGGEKLFF.

J is TRBJ1-2 and V is TRBV5-6, with a possible D match to TRBD1 (5 bases). Germline CDR1 is SGHDT and CDR2 is YYEEEE. V was cut by 2 bases and J by 1 base, with 12 bases left in between. CDR3 length equals 15 residues. The CDR3 region has the DNA TGTGCCAGCAGCTTCAGGAGGGACCTTAACTATGGCTACACCTTC. This gives the protein CASSFRRDLNYGYTF. Combining the CDR3 with reference TRBV5-6 and TRBJ1-2 gives the whole variable domain DAGVTQSPTHLIKTRGQQVTLRCSPKSGHDTVSWYQQALGQGPQFIFQYYEEEERQRGNFPDRFSGHQFPNYSSELNVNALLLGDSALYLCASSFRRDLNYGYTFGSGTRLTVV.

The V call is TRBV28, the J call TRBJ2-1, with 9 bases fitting TRBD2. Germline CDR1 reads MDHEN; CDR2 reads SYDVKM. Trimming removed 6 bases from V and 7 bases from J; junction bases left unmatched: 7. The CDR3 totals 14 residues. The CDR3 bases are TGTGCCAGCAGCACCGCGGGAGGGCCGAATGAGCAGTTCTTC. Translating it yields CASSTAGGPNEQFF.

Only a few counts were recorded for this clone. This chain joins TRBV4-3 and TRBJ2-2; 7 bases agree with TRBD2. The CDR3 spans 18 residues. The trim removed 4 bases at V and 4 bases at J, leaving 15 bases unmatched. From germline, CDR1 is LGHNA and CDR2 YSLEER. The CDR3 sequence is CASSLQLVGGSFTGELFF. The CDR3 DNA reads TGCGCCAGCAGCCTTCAATTGGTTGGCGGGAGTTTCACCGGGGAGCTGTTTTTT.

V and J are TRBV4-1 and TRBJ1-5; 8 nucleotides align to TRBD1. The ends lost 0 bases at V and 4 bases at J; junction bases unmatched: 14. Germline loops: CDR1 MGHRA, CDR2 YSYEKL. CDR3 length equals 19 residues. The CDR3 spells CASSQDPSQGARLNQPQHF. CDR3 bases: TGCGCCAGCAGCCAAGATCCCTCTCAGGGGGCCCGTTTAAATCAGCCCCAGCATTTT.

V and J are TRBV28 and TRBJ1-2; TRBD1 matches 9 bases. In germline, CDR1 is MDHEN, CDR2 SYDVKM. V lost 6 bases to trimming and J lost 11 bases; unmatched junction nucleotides: 13. The CDR3 is made up of 14 amino acids. The CDR3 loop is CASRVPGQGGFYTF. In DNA form, the CDR3 reads TGTGCCAGCAGAGTACCGGGACAGGGAGGCTTTTACACCTTC.

This clone was picked up a small number of times. The chain employs TRBV27 and TRBJ2-7; 8 positions match TRBD1. There are 15 residues in the CDR3. Germline-derived CDR1 and CDR2 are MNHEY and SMNVEV (reference sequence). Losses at the gene ends were 5 bases for V and 0 bases for J; bases not matched to a gene: 6. This CDR3 is CASSPQGAFSYEQYF. CDR3 nucleotides: TGTGCCAGCAGTCCTCAGGGGGCCTTCTCCTACGAGCAGTACTTC.

This chain links TRBV5-4 with TRBJ1-6; D remains unclear. From germline, CDR1 is SGHNT and CDR2 YYREEE (reference sequence). Trimming removed 5 bases from V and 10 bases from J, with 10 bases in between. This CDR3 is built from 12 residues. CDR3 region: CASRKPGSPLHF. CDR3 nucleotides: TGTGCCAGCAGGAAACCCGGGTCACCCCTCCACTTT. Combining the CDR3 with reference TRBV5-4 and TRBJ1-6 gives the whole variable domain ETGVTQSPTHLIKTRGQQVTLRCSSQSGHNTVSWYQQALGQGPQFIFQYYREEENGRGNFPPRFSGLQFPNYSSELNVNALELDDSALYLCASRKPGSPLHFGNGTRLTVT.

The rearrangement links TRBV28 to TRBJ2-5, with TRBD1 identical over 8 bases. The CDR3 runs to 14 residues. Germline trimming cut 5 bases from V and 5 bases from J; bases unmatched to any gene: 7. The germline V gene encodes CDR1 MDHEN and CDR2 SYDVKM. The CDR3 here is CASSPDRVDETQYF. CDR3 in DNA: TGTGCCAGCAGTCCGGACAGGGTAGACGAGACCCAGTACTTC.

The chain has TRBV25-1 and TRBJ2-7; no clear D gene. Looked up from germline, CDR1 is MGHDK and CDR2 is SYGVNS. The CDR3 sequence is 14 residues long. Trimming cost V 4 bases and J 3 bases, with 13 bases left between them. This chain's CDR3 is CASSVGPTIYEQYF. The DNA for the CDR3 is TGTGCCAGCAGTGTGGGCCCAACCATCTACGAGCAGTACTTC.

The chain carries TRBV2 and TRBJ1-2; 8 bases are shared with TRBD1. The CDR3 is made up of 11 amino acids. The germline gives CDR1 SNHLY, CDR2 FYNNEI. The ends lost 8 bases at V and 4 bases at J; junction bases unmatched: 0. The CDR3 loop is CASGTGYGYTF. For the CDR3, the DNA is TGTGCCAGCGGGACAGGCTATGGCTACACCTTC.

The V call is TRBV19, the J call TRBJ2-2, with 8 bases aligning to TRBD2. V shed 3 bases and J 4 bases; nucleotides not matched to a gene: 7. Germline V lookup: CDR1 LNHDA, CDR2 SQIVND (reference sequence). The CDR3 loop spans 16 amino acids. The DNA of the CDR3 is TGTGCCAGTAGTATCCAGGGGACTAGAGGCACCGGGGAGCTGTTTTTT. Amino acid sequence: CASSIQGTRGTGELFF.